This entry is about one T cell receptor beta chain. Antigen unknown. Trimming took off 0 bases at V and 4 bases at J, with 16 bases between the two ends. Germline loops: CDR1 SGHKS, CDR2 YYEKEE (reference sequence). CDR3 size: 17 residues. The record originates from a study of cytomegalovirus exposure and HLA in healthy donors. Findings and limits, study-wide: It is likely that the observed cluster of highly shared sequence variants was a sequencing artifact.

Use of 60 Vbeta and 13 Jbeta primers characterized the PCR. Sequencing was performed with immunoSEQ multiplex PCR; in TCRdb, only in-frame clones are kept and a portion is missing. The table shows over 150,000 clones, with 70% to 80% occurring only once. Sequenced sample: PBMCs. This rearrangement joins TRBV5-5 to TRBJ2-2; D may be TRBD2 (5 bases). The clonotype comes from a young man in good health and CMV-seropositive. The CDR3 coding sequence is TGTGCCAGCAGCTTGGGTCCTGTACGAGGAGGCACCGGGGAGCTGTTTTTT. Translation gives CASSLGPVRGGTGELFF.